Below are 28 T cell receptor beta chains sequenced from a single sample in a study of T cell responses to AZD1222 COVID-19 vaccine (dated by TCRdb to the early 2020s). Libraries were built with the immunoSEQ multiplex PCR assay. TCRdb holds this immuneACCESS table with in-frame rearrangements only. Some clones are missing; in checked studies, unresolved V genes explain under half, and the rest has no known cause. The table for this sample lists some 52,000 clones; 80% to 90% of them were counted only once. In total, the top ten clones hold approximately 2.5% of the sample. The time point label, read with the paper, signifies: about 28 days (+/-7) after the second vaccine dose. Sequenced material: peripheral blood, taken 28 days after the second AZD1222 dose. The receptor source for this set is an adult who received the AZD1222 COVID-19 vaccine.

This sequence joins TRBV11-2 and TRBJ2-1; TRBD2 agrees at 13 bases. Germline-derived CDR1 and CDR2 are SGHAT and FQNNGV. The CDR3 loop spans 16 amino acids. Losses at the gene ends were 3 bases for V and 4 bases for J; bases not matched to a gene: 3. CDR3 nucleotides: TGTGCCAGCAGCTTGCGGACTAGCGGGGGATACAATGAGCAGTTCTTC. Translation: CASSLRTSGGYNEQFF.

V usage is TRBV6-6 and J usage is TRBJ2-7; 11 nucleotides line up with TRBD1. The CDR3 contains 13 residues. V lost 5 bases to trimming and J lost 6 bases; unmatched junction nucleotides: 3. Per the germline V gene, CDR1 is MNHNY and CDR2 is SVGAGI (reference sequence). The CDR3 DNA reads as TGTGCCAGCAGTAAGGACAGGGGGCGCGAGCAGTACTTC. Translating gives CASSKDRGREQYF.

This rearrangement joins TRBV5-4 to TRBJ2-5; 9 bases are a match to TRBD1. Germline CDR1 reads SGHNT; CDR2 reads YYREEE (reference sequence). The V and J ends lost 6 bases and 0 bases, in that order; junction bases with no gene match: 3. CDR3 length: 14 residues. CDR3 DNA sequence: TGTGCCAGCACCGGACAGGGGCACCAAGAGACCCAGTACTTC. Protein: CASTGQGHQETQYF.

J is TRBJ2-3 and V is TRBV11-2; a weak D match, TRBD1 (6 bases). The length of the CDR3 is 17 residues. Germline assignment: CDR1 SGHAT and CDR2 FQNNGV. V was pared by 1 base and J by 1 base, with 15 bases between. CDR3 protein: CASSLAAPQGRTDTQYF. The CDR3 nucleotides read TGTGCCAGCAGCTTAGCTGCCCCCCAGGGGCGCACAGATACGCAGTATTTT.

The CDR3: CAISESASGSGSNTQYF. CDR3 nucleotides: TGTGCCATCAGTGAGTCGGCTAGCGGGAGCGGCTCGAATACGCAGTATTTT. The rearrangement links TRBV10-3 to TRBJ2-3, with TRBD2 matching 10 bases. This CDR3 has 17 residues. Germline values: CDR1 ENHRY, CDR2 SYGVKD. Trimming cost V 0 bases and J 7 bases; bases outside gene matches: 10.

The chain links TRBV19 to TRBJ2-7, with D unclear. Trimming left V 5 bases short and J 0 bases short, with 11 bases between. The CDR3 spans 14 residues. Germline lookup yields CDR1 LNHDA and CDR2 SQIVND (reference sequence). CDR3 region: CASSPQALSYEQYF. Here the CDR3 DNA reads TGTGCCAGTAGTCCCCAGGCCCTCTCCTACGAGCAGTACTTC.

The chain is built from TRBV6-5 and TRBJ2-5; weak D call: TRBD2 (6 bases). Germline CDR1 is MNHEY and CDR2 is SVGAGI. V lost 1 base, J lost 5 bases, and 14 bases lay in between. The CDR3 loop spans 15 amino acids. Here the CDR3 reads CASSYLGSGGETQYF. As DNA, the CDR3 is TGTGCCAGCAGTTACTTGGGCAGTGGGGGGGAGACCCAGTACTTC.

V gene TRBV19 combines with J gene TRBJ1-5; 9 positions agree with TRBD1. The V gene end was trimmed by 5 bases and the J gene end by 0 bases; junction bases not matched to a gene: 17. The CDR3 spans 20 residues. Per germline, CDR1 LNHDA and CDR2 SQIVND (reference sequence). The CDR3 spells CASSLISGTGPAGSNQPQHF. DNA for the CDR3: TGTGCCAGTAGTCTTATCTCCGGGACAGGGCCGGCCGGTAGCAATCAGCCCCAGCATTTT. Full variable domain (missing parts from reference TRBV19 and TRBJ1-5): DGGITQSPKYLFRKEGQNVTLSCEQNLNHDAMYWYRQDPGQGLRLIYYSQIVNDFQKGDIAEGYSVSREKKESFPLTVTSAQKNPTAFYLCASSLISGTGPAGSNQPQHFGDGTRLSIL.

CDR3 protein: CASSSRTSLTAGTQYF. In DNA, the CDR3 is TGTGCCAGCAGTTCGAGGACTAGCCTCACGGCGGGTACGCAGTATTTT. The chain couples TRBV28 to TRBJ2-3; 8 nucleotides align to TRBD2. CDR1 and CDR2 (germline): MDHEN, SYDVKM. V lost 4 bases and J lost 8; bases outside the gene matches: 14. The CDR3 has 16 amino acids.

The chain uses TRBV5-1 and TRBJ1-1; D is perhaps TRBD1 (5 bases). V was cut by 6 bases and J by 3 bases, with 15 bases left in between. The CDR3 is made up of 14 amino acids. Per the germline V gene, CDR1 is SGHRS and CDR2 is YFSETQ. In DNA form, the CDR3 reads TGCGCCAGCAAACTGCTCGGGGCCCACACTGAAGCTTTCTTT. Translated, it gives CASKLLGAHTEAFF.

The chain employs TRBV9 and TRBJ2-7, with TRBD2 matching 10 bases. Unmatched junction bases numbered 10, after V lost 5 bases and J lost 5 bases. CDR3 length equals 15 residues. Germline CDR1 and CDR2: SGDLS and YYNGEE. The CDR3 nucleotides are TGTGCCAGCAGTCGAGGAAGCGGGAGGGCCGACGAGCAGTACTTC. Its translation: CASSRGSGRADEQYF. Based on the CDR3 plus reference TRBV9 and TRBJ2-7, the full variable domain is DSGVTQTPKHLITATGQRVTLRCSPRSGDLSVYWYQQSLDQGLQFLIQYYNGEERAKGNILERFSAQQFPDLHSELNLSSLELGDSALYFCASSRGSGRADEQYFGPGTRLTVT.

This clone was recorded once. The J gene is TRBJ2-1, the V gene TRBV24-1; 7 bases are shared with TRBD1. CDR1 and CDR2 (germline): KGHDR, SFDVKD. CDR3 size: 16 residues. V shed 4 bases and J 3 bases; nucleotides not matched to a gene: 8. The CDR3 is CATSDQTGANYNEQFF. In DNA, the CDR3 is TGTGCCACCAGTGACCAAACAGGGGCCAACTACAATGAGCAGTTCTTC.

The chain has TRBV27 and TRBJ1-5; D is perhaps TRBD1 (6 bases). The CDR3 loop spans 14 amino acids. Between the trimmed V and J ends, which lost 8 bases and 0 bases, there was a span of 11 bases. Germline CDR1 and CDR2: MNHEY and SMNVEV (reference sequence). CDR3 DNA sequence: TGTGCCAGCCGAAGGGACAATAGCAATCAGCCCCAGCATTTT. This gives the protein CASRRDNSNQPQHF.

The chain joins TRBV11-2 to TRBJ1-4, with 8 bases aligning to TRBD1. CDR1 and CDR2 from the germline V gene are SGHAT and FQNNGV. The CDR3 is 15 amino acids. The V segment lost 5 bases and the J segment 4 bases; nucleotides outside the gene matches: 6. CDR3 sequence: CASSVGQVFNEKLFF. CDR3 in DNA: TGTGCCAGCAGCGTGGGACAGGTGTTTAATGAAAAACTGTTTTTT.

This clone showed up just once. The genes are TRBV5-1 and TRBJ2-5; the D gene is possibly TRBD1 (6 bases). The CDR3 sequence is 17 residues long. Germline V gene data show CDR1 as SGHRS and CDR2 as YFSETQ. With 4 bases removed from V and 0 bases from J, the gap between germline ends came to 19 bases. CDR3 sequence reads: CASSPGAKQTYQETQYF. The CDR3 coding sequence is TGCGCCAGCAGCCCAGGGGCCAAGCAAACGTACCAAGAGACCCAGTACTTC. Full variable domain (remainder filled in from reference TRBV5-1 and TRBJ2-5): KAGVTQTPRYLIKTRGQQVTLSCSPISGHRSVSWYQQTPGQGLQFLFEYFSETQRNKGNFPGRFSGRQFSNSRSEMNVSTLELGDSALYLCASSPGAKQTYQETQYFGPGTRLLVL.

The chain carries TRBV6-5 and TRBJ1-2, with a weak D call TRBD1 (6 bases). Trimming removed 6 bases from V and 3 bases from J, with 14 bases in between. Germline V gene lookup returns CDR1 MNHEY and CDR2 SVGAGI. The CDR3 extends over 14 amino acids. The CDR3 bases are TGTGCCAGCAGCCCACAGGGCTCCTACTATGGCTACACCTTC. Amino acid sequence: CASSPQGSYYGYTF.

The CDR3 region is CASSKPGTGAGNSPLHF. The CDR3 bases are TGCGCCAGCAGTAAGCCCGGGACAGGGGCGGGTAATTCACCCCTCCACTTT. The chain is built from TRBV10-2 and TRBJ1-6; the match to TRBD1 covers 10 bases. Unmatched junction bases numbered 10, after V lost 5 bases and J lost 6 bases. Germline-derived CDR1 and CDR2 are WSHSY and SAAADI. The CDR3 runs to 17 residues.

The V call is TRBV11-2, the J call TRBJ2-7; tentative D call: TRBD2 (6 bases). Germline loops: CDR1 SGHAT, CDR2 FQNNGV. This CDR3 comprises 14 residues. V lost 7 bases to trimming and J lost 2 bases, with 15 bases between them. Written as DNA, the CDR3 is TGTGCCAGCACCTTGGGGACGGGAGCCTACGAGCAGTACTTC. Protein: CASTLGTGAYEQYF.

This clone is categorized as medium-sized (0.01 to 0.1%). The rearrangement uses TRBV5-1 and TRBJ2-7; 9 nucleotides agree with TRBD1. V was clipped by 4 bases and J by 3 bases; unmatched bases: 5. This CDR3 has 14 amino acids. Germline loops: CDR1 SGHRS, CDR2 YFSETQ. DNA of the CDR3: TGCGCCAGCAGCCAAAGGGACAGGGTCTACGAGCAGTACTTC. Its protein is CASSQRDRVYEQYF.

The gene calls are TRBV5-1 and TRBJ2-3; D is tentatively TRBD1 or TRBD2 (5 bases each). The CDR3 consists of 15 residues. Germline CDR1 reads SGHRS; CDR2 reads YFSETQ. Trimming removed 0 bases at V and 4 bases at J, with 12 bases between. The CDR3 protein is CASSLGGIGADTQYF. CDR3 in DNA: TGCGCCAGCAGCTTGGGGGGGATAGGTGCAGATACGCAGTATTTT.

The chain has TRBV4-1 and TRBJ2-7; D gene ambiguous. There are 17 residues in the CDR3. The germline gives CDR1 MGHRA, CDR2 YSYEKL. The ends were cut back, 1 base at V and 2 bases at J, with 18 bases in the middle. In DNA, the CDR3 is TGCGCCAGCAGCCAAGCGGGCCCTAGTGGCTTGACCTACGAGCAGTACTTC. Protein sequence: CASSQAGPSGLTYEQYF.

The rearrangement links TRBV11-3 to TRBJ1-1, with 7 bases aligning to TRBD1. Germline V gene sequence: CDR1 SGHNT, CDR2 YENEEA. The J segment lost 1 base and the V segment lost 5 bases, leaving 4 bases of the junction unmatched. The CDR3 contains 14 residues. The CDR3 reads CASSPGQENTEAFF. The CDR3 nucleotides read TGTGCCAGCAGCCCCGGACAGGAGAACACTGAAGCTTTCTTT.

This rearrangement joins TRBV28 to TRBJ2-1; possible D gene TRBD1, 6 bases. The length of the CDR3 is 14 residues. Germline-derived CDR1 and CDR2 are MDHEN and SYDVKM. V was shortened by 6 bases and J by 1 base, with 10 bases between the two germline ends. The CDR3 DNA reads TGTGCCAGCAGAGGGACAATTTCCTACAATGAGCAGTTCTTC. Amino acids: CASRGTISYNEQFF.

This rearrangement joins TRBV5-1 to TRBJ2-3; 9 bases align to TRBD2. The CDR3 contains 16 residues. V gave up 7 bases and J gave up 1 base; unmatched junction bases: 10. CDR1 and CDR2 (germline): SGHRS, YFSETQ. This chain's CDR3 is CASAGDSGRGTDTQYF. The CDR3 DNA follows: TGCGCCAGCGCGGGGGATAGCGGGAGAGGCACAGATACGCAGTATTTT.

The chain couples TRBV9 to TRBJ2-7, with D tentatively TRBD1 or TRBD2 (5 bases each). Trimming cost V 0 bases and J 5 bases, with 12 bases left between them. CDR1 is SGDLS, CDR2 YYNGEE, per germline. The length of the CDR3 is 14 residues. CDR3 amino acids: CASSVGGRGDEQYF. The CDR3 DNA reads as TGTGCCAGCAGCGTAGGTGGGAGAGGGGACGAGCAGTACTTC.

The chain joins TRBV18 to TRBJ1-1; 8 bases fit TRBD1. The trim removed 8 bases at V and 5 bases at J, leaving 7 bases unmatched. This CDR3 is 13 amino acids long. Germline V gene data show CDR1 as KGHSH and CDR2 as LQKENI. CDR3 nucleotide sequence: TGTGCCAGCCTCGTACAGGGGGTTACTGAAGCTTTCTTT. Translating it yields CASLVQGVTEAFF. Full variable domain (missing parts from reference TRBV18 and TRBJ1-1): NAGVMQNPRHLVRRRGQEARLRCSPMKGHSHVYWYRQLPEEGLKFMVYLQKENIIDESGMPKERFSAEFPKEGPSILRIQQVVRGDSAAYFCASLVQGVTEAFFGQGTRLTVV.

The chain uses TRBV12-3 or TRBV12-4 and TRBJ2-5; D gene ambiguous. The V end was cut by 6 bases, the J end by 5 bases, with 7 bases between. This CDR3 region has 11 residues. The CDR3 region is CASSRSETQYF. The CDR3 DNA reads TGTGCCAGCAGCCGGAGTGAGACCCAGTACTTC.

CDR3: CASSLMDSHSPLHF. The CDR3 coding sequence is TGTGCCAGCAGCCTAATGGACAGCCATTCACCCCTCCACTTT. The chain links TRBV3-1 (or the pseudogene TRBV3-2) to TRBJ1-6, with D perhaps matching TRBD1 (6 bases). Germline V gives CDR1 LGHDT, CDR2 YNNKEL (reference sequence). Trimming stripped 4 bases from V and 8 bases from J, with 12 bases between. The CDR3 contains 14 residues.